Following are 17 T cell receptor beta chains from one sample sequenced in a study of CD4 and CD8 cells across lung adenocarcinoma regions. TCRdb reprocessed the PCR reads with MiXCR, giving one entry per CDR3 protein. The sample contains about 16,000 distinct CDR3 sequences, 55% of which appear only once. The sequenced material came from CD8+ T cells from the center of a lung tumor. All receptors come from a female donor with lung adenocarcinoma. The CD4 and CD8 labels of this study may be unreliable.

This clonotype came up a few times. The chain couples TRBV6-1 to TRBJ2-1; D gene unclear. The tail of the sequence fits TRBJ2-7 better, so the J call may be wrong. The CDR3 is 15 amino acids. Germline CDR1 MNHNS, CDR2 SASEGT. CDR3 coding DNA: TGTGCCAGCAGTGATGGAAGCTTAAGTCCATACGAGCAGTACTTC. Translated: CASSDGSLSPYEQYF.

In this sample, this clonotype is medium-sized. The gene calls are TRBV25-1 and TRBJ2-2; possibly TRBD2 for D (5 bases). Trimming took 4 bases from V and 1 from J, leaving 10 bases between them. CDR3 length: 15 amino acids. CDR1 is MGHDK and CDR2 is SYGVNS in the germline V gene. Here the CDR3 reads CASSAPGWNTGELFF. For the CDR3, the DNA is TGTGCCAGCAGTGCCCCGGGATGGAACACCGGGGAGCTGTTTTTT.

This clonotype appeared many times. CDR3 in amino acids: CASSQGGTRGYYEQYF. DNA of the CDR3: TGCGCCAGCAGCCAAGGGGGGACTAGGGGATACTACGAGCAGTACTTC. The chain recombines TRBV4-1 with TRBJ2-5; 8 bases are shared with TRBD2. TRBJ2-7 matches the DNA end more closely, so the J call is doubtful. The CDR3 length is 16 residues. Germline V gene sequence: CDR1 MGHRA, CDR2 YSYEKL.

The CDR3 reads CASSPSMGDDSYEQYF. Here the CDR3 DNA reads TGTGCCAGCAGTCCGAGCATGGGGGATGACTCCTACGAGCAGTACTTC. This chain links TRBV6-1 with TRBJ2-7; D is possibly TRBD1 or TRBD2 (5 bases each). CDR1 MNHNS and CDR2 SASEGT come from the germline V gene. Trimming took off 5 bases at V and 0 bases at J, with 17 bases between the two ends. The CDR3 has 16 amino acids.

This clonotype was seen only a few times. The junction shows a germline mismatch at one end, possibly a read error. The rearrangement joins TRBV6-1 to TRBJ2-3; D may correspond to TRBD1 or TRBD2 (5 bases each). This CDR3 region has 16 residues. Germline values: CDR1 MNHNS, CDR2 SASEGT. The CDR3 DNA is TGTGCCAGCAGTCCTTCGGGGCAGCGAACCAAAGACACGCAGTATTTC. It yields the protein CASSPSGQRTKDTQYF.

This clonotype was seen a few times. The chain employs TRBV27 and TRBJ2-5, with 8 nucleotides matching TRBD2. Germline V CDR1 and CDR2: MNHEY, SMNVEV (reference sequence). The CDR3 has 13 residues. V lost 4 bases, J lost 9 bases, and 7 bases stayed unmatched. The CDR3 DNA is TGTGCCAGCAGTTCCCGGGGGGGCACGGCCCAGTACTTC. This codes for CASSSRGGTAQYF.

Worth noting for this clonotype: The junction differs from germline at one of its ends, possibly a read error. The chain has TRBV7-2 and TRBJ2-1; a possible D gene is TRBD1 (7 bases). Per germline, CDR1 SGHTA and CDR2 FQGNSA. The length of the CDR3 is 15 residues. The DNA of the CDR3 is TGTGCCGGGGGGCTAGGGGGCCGTGACCAAGATACCCAGTACTTT. Translation: CAGGLGGRDQDTQYF.

This clonotype appeared many times. The J gene is TRBJ2-5, the V gene TRBV27; 7 bases are a match to TRBD1. Germline V gene lookup returns CDR1 MNHEY and CDR2 SMNVEV (reference sequence). The ends lost 4 bases at V and 4 bases at J; junction bases unmatched: 9. The CDR3 sequence is 15 residues long. In DNA form, the CDR3 reads TGTGCCAGCAGTTCGGACAGGACAGGAGGAGAGACCCAGTACTTC. Its protein is CASSSDRTGGETQYF.

As for this clonotype: At one boundary the junction diverges from the germline segment, which might be a read error. The J gene is TRBJ2-1, the V gene TRBV6-5; D assignment may be TRBD1 or TRBD2 (5 bases each). CDR3 length equals 15 residues. The germline gives CDR1 MNHEY, CDR2 SVGAGI. CDR3 loop: CARRFSGASGDKQYF. CDR3 nucleotide sequence: TGTGCCAGGAGATTCTCCGGGGCGAGCGGAGATAAGCAGTACTTT.

The chain carries TRBV7-2 and TRBJ2-7, with TRBD2 identical over 9 bases. The trim removed 3 bases at V and 1 base at J, leaving 1 base unmatched. The CDR3 is 14 amino acids. CDR1 SGHTA and CDR2 FQGNSA come from the germline V gene. CDR3 protein: CASSFSGGSYEQYF. The DNA of the CDR3 is TGTGCCAGCAGCTTTAGCGGGGGATCCTACGAGCAGTACTTC.

The chain is built from TRBV25-1 and TRBJ1-3; D call uncertain. Germline lookup yields CDR1 MGHDK and CDR2 SYGVNS. Trimming removed 3 bases from V and 0 bases from J, with 6 bases in between. CDR3 length equals 14 residues. The CDR3 nucleotides read TGTGCCAGCAGTGAGGGCGTCTCTGGAAACACCATATATTTT. This codes for CASSEGVSGNTIYF.

The table lists this clonotype with a few counts. V and J are TRBV6-5 and TRBJ2-1; 10 bases agree with TRBD2. Trimming at V came to 4 bases and at J to 3 bases, leaving 3 bases not matched to a gene. The CDR3 has 15 residues. Germline CDR1 reads MNHEY; CDR2 reads SVGAGI. The CDR3 loop reads CASSLAGGGYNEQFF. DNA for the CDR3: TGTGCCAGCAGTTTAGCGGGAGGCGGCTACAATGAGCAGTTCTTC.

The V and J genes are TRBV6-1 and TRBJ2-5, with 9 bases aligning to TRBD1. J lost 4 bases, V lost 7 bases, and 7 bases had no gene match. The CDR3 loop spans 14 amino acids. Germline V CDR1 and CDR2: MNHNS, SASEGT. The CDR3 bases are TGTGCCAGCACCGGGACAGGGACGTCAGAGACCCAGTACTTC. It codes for CASTGTGTSETQYF.

This chain connects TRBV11-2 to TRBJ1-4, with TRBD1 matching 9 bases. V trimming: 5 bases; J trimming: 7 bases; junction bases outside the gene matches: 8. Germline values: CDR1 SGHAT, CDR2 FQNNGV. CDR3 size: 15 residues. CDR3: CASSPQTGGSEKLFF. The CDR3 coding sequence is TGTGCCAGCAGCCCACAGACAGGGGGGAGTGAAAAACTGTTTTTT.

This clonotype was observed a few times. V usage is TRBV30 and J usage is TRBJ2-3, with 10 bases identical to TRBD1. After removal of 3 bases from V and 5 bases from J, the junction contained 5 bases not matched to a gene. Germline V lookup: CDR1 GTSNPN, CDR2 SVGIG (reference sequence). The CDR3 runs 14 residues. The CDR3 nucleotides are TGTGCCTGGAGCCTGACAGGGGGCATAGATACGCAGTATTTT. This sequence encodes CAWSLTGGIDTQYF. The variable domain in full, with the rest retrieved from reference TRBV30 and TRBJ2-3, is SQTIHQWPATLVQPVGSPLSLECTVEGTSNPNLYWYRQAAGRGLQLLFYSVGIGQISSEVPQNLSASRPQDRQFILSSKKLLLSDSGFYLCAWSLTGGIDTQYFGPGTRLTVL.

This clonotype was counted at least ten times. The chain recombines TRBV14 with TRBJ2-3; D is uncertain. The V end was cut by 0 bases, the J end by 6 bases, with 10 bases between. The CDR3 contains 14 residues. Germline CDR1 reads SGHDN; CDR2 reads FVKESK. The CDR3 loop reads CASSQDLAEDTQYF. CDR3 in DNA: TGTGCCAGCAGCCAAGATCTGGCAGAGGATACGCAGTATTTT.

Here the CDR3 DNA reads TGTGCCAGCAGAGTGTTAGAGGTTAGCCCTTACGAGCAGTACTTC. As protein: CASRVLEVSPYEQYF. The rearrangement joins TRBV6-1 to TRBJ2-7; no clear D. CDR1 and CDR2 from the germline V gene are MNHNS and SASEGT. V lost 6 bases, J lost 4 bases, and 19 bases lay in between. There are 15 residues in the CDR3.